The T cell receptor beta chain under discussion was sequenced for a study of blood T cell repertoires in COVID-19. Study-level information: Acute and convalescent COVID-19 samples came from the United States, Italy and Spain. T cells, B-cell-depleted T cells, or PBMCs supplied cDNA or gDNA.

As originally analysed: Reference gene primers were amplified, and this amplification served to estimate nucleated cell counts. Data came from immunoSEQ multiplex PCR; TCRdb stores just in-frame clones and leaves some out. The V and J calls and clone size are taken from that table; D and trimming were inferred from the DNA. The table includes more than 150,000 clones, 85% to 90% detected once. Germline V gene lookup returns CDR1 LNHDA and CDR2 SQIVND (reference sequence). V shed 6 bases and J shed 2 bases, with 13 bases lying between them. This CDR3 is built from 15 residues. The chain has TRBV19 and TRBJ2-2, with D possibly matching TRBD1 (6 bases). The source material was peripheral blood. The TCR sequence derives from a woman aged 40 to 50 with acute or convalescent COVID-19. CDR3 coding DNA: TGTGCCAGTAGCAAACAGGGACAAAACACCGGGGAGCTGTTTTTT. Translated, it gives CASSKQGQNTGELFF.